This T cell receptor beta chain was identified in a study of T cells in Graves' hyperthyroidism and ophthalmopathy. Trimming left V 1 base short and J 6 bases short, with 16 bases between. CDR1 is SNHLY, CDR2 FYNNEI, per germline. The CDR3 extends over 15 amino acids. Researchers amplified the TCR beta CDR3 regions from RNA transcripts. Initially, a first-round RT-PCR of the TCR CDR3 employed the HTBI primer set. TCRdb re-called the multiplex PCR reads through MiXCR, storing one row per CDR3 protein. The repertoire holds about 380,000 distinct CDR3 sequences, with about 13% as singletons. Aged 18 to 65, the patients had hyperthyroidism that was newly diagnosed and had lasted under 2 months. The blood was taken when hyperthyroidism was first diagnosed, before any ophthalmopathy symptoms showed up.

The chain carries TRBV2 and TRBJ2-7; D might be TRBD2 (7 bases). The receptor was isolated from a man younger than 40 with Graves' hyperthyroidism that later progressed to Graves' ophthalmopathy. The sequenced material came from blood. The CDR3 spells CASSEGGGDRTEQYF. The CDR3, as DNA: TGTGCCAGCAGTGAAGGGGGGGGCGATAGAACCGAGCAGTACTTC.